This T cell receptor (beta chain) was retrieved from a study of CD8 T cells in Susac syndrome. Of note for this clonotype: Antigen unknown.

V shed 3 bases and J shed 1 base, with 16 bases lying between them. The CDR3 sequence is 17 residues long. The study, taken as a whole, reports: The authors found roughly 16 Susac-specific public clones in total CD8+ repertoires and about 5 in CD8+ TEMRA repertoires.

Random-hexamer reverse transcription was applied to roughly 0.5 to 1 ug RNA. Using its own MiXCR run on the immunoSEQ multiplex PCR reads, TCRdb lists one record per CDR3 protein. The profile covers some 96,000 distinct CDR3 sequences, with 95% appearing a single time and approximately 0.3% taken by the ten largest. This chain connects TRBV23-1 to TRBJ2-1; D gene unclear. TRBV23-1 counts as an open reading frame of uncertain function. Sequences were obtained from CD8+ T cells from PBMCs. The clonotype was recovered from a human donor with Susac syndrome. CDR3 residues: CASSQPYFTPSYNEQFF. The DNA of the CDR3 is TGCGCCAGCAGTCAGCCCTATTTCACACCATCCTACAATGAGCAGTTCTTC.